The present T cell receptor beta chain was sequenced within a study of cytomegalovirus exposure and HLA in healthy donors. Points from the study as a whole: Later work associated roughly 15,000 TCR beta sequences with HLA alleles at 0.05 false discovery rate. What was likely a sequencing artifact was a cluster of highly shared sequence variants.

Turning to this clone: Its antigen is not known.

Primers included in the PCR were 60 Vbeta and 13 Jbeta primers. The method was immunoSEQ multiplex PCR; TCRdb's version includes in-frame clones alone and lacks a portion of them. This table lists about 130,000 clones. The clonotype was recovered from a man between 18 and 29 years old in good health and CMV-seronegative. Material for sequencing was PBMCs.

The CDR3 here is CASRDSGAKYEQYF. CDR3 nucleotides: TGTGCCAGCAGGGATTCAGGGGCCAAATACGAGCAGTACTTC. The gene calls are TRBV6-4 and TRBJ2-7, with D perhaps TRBD1 (6 bases). The CDR3 runs to 14 residues. V lost 6 bases to trimming and J lost 4 bases, with 16 bases between them. CDR1 is MRHNA and CDR2 is SNTAGT in the germline V gene.